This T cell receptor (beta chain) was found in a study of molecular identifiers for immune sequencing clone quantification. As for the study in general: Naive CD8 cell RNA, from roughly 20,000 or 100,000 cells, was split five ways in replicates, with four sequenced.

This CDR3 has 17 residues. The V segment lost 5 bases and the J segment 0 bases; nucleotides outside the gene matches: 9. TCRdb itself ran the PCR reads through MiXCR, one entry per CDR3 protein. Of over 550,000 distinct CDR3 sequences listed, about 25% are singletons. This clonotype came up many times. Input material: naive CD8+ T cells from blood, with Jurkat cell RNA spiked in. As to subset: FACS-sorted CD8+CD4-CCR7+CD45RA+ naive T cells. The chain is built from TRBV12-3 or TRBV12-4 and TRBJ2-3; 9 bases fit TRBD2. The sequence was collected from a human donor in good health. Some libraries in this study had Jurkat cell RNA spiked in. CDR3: CASSALSSGESTDTQYF. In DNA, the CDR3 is TGTGCCAGCAGTGCGCTTTCTAGCGGGGAGAGCACAGATACGCAGTATTTT.